This T cell receptor delta chain came from a study of Vδ1+ human thymocytes. Regarding the study as a whole: Approximately 19% of thymic delta-chain sequences were Vdelta2, with few Vdelta3, unlike blood Vdelta1+ controls. Thymic TRG and TRD repertoires appeared highly polyclonal, with Gaussian CDR3 length distributions.

V was clipped by 0 bases and J by 0 bases; unmatched bases: 24. This CDR3 has 24 amino acids. The V gene's germline CDR1 is TSWWSYY and CDR2 QGS. After alphabeta T cell depletion, CD3+ Vdelta1+ Vdelta2- thymocytes were sorted. Turning to this clone: Its antigen is unknown. Distinct nucleotide sequences in the sample also encode this CDR3.

Extracted RNA was reverse transcribed into cDNA. CDR3 amplicons came from multiplex PCR with pooled V-gene forward and constant-region reverse primers. TCRdb redid the clone calls on the multiplex PCR reads with CATT. The sample lists about 25,000 delta-chain clones; approximately 30% were seen once. The sequencing sample was made of Vdelta1+ gamma-delta thymocytes from the thymus. Subset: FACS-sorted CD3+ TCRalphabeta- TCRVdelta1+ TCRVdelta2- thymocytes. The chain couples TRDV1 to TRDJ1; 11 positions match TRDD3. This receptor was taken from a boy younger than two who had congenital heart surgery. The CDR3 region has the DNA TGTGCTCTTGGGGAACTACTGGGGAGTACTGGGGGATATAGGTGGTTGGCCTACACCGATAAACTCATCTTT. Amino acid sequence: CALGELLGSTGGYRWLAYTDKLIF.